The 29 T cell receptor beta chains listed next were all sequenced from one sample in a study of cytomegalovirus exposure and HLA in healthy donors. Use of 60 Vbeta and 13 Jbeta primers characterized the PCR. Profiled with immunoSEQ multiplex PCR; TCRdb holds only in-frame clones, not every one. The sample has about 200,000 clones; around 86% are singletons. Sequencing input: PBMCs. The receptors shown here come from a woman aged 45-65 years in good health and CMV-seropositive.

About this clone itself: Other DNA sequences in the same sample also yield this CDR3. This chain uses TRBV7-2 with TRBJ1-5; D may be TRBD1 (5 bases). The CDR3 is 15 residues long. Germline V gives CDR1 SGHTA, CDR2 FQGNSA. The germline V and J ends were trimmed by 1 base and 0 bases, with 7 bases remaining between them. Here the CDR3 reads CASSLVGGSNQPQHF. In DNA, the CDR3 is TGTGCCAGCAGCTTAGTCGGGGGTAGCAATCAGCCCCAGCATTTT.

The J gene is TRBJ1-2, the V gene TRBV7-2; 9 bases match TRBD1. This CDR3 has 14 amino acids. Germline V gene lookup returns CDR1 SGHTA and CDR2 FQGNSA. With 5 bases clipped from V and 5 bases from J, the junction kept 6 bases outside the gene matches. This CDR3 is CASSQGTGLYGYTF. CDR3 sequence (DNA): TGTGCCAGCAGCCAGGGGACAGGGTTGTATGGCTACACCTTC.

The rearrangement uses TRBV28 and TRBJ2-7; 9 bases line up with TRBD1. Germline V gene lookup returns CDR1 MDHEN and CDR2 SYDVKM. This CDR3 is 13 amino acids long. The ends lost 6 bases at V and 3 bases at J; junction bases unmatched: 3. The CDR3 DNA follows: TGTGCCAGCAGGGACAGGGGTCACTACGAGCAGTACTTC. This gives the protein CASRDRGHYEQYF.

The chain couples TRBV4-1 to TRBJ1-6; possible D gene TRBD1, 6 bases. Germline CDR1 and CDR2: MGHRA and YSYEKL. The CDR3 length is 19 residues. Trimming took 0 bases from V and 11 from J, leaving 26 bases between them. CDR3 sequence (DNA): TGCGCCAGCAGCCAAGAGGCCGGCGCGGGGGGCAGAGTATTTACACCCCTCCACTTT. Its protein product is CASSQEAGAGGRVFTPLHF.

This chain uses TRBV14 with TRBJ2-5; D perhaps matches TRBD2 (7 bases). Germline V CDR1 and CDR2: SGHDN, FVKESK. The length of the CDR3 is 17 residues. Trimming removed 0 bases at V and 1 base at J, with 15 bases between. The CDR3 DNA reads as TGTGCCAGCAGCCAAGAGGGGGCTAGCGGACCCCAAGAGACCCAGTACTTC. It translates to CASSQEGASGPQETQYF.

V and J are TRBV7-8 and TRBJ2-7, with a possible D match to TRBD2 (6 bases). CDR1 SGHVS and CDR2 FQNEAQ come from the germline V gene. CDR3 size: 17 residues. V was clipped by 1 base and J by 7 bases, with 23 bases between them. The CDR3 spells CASSLGGWRALPREQYF. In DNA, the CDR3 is TGTGCCAGCAGCTTAGGAGGGTGGAGGGCCCTACCTCGGGAGCAGTACTTC.

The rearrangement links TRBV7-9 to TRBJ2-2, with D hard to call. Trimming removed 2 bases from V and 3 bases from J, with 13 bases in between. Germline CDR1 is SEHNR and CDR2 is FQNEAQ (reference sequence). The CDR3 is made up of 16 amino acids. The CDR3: CASSLIPVADTGELFF. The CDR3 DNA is TGTGCCAGCAGCTTAATCCCCGTGGCAGACACCGGGGAGCTGTTTTTT.

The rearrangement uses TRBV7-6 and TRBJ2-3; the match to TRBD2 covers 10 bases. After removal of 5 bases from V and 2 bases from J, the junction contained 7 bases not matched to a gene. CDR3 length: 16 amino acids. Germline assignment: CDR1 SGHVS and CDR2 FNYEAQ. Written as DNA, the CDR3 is TGTGCCAGCAGCCGTTGGCTAGCGGGGGTCACAGATACGCAGTATTTT. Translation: CASSRWLAGVTDTQYF.

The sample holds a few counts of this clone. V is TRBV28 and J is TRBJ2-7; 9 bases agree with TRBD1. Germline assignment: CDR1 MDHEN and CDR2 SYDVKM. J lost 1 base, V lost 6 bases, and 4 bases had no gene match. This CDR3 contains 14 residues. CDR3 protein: CASRGTGTSYEQYF. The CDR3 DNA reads TGTGCCAGCAGGGGGACAGGGACTTCCTACGAGCAGTACTTC.

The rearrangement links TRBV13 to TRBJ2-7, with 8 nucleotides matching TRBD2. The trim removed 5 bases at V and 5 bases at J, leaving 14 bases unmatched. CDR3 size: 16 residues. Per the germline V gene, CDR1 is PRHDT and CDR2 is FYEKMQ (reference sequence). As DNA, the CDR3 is TGTGCCAGCAGCATCAGACCGGGACTAGATCACCACGAGCAGTACTTC. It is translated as CASSIRPGLDHHEQYF.

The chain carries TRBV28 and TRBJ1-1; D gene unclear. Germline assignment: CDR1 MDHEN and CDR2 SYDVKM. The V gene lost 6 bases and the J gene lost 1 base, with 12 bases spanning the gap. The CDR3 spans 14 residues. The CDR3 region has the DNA TGTGCCAGCAGAATCATATCAGAGAACACTGAAGCTTTCTTT. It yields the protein CASRIISENTEAFF.

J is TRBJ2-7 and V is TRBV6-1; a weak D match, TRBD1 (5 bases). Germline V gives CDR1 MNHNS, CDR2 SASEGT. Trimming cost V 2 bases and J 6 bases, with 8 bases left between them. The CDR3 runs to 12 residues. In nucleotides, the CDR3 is TGTGCCAGCAGTGAACAGGGTGCCGAGCAGTACTTC. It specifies CASSEQGAEQYF.

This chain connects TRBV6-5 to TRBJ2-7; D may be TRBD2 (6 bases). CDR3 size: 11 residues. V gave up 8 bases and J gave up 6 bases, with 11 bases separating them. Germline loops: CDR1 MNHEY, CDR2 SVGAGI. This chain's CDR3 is CASLRGTEQYF. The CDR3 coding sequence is TGTGCCAGCCTTCGGGGGACCGAGCAGTACTTC.

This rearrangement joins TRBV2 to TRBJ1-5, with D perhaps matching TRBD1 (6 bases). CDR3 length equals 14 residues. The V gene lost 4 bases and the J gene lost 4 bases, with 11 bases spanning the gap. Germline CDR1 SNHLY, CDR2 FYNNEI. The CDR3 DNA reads TGTGCCAGCAGTGCTGGGGGCGCGAATCAGCCCCAGCATTTT. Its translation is CASSAGGANQPQHF.

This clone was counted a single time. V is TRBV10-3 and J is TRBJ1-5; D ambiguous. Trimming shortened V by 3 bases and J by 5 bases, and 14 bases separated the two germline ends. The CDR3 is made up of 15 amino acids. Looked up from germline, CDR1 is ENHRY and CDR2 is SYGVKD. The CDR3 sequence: CAISDPTHGDQPQHF. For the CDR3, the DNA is TGTGCCATCAGTGACCCCACCCACGGGGATCAGCCCCAGCATTTT.

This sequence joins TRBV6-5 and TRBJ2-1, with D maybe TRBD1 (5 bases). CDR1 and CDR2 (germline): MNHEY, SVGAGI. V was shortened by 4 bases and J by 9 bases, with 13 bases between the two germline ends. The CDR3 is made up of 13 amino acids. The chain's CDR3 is CASSSGRAGEQFF. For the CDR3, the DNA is TGTGCCAGCAGTTCCGGCAGGGCCGGTGAGCAGTTCTTC.

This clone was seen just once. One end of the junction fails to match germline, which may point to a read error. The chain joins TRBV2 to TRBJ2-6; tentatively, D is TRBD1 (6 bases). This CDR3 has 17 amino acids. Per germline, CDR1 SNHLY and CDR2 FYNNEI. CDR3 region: CASRRDIPLSGANGLTF. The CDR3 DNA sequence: TGTGCCAGCAGGAGGGACATCCCCCTCTCTGGGGCCAACGGCCTGACTTTC. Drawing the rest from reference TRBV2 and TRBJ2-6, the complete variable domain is EPEVTQTPSHQVTQMGQEVILRCVPISNHLYFYWYRQILGQKVEFLVSFYNNEISEKSEIFDDQFSVERPDGSNFTLKIRSTKLEDSAMYFCASRRDIPLSGANGLTFGAGSRLTVL.

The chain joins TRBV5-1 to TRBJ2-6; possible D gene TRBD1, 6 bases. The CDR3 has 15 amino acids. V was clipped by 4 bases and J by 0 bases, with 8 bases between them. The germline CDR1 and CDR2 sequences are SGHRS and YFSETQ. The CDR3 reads CASSARGSGANVLTF. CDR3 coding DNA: TGCGCCAGCAGCGCCAGGGGCTCTGGGGCCAACGTCCTGACTTTC.

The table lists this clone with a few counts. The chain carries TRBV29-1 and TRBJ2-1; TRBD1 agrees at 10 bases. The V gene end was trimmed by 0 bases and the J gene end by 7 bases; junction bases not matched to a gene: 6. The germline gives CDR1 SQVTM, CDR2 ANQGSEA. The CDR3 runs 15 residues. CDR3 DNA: TGCAGCGTTGAAGATCTTGGACAGGGGGGGAATGAGCAGTTCTTC. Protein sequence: CSVEDLGQGGNEQFF.

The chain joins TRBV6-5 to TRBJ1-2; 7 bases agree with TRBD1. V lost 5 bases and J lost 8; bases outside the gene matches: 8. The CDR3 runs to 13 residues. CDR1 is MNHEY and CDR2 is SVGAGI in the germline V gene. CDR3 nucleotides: TGTGCCAGCAGTCCGGACAGGATGAGAGGCTACACCTTC. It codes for CASSPDRMRGYTF.

CDR3 nucleotide sequence: TGTGCCAGCAGTTACTCGGGGACTAGCGGCTACGAGCAGTACTTC. This encodes CASSYSGTSGYEQYF. This chain links TRBV6-5 with TRBJ2-7; 11 bases are shared with TRBD2. Losses at the gene ends were 0 bases for V and 3 bases for J; bases not matched to a gene: 1. This CDR3 comprises 15 residues. The germline CDR1 and CDR2 sequences are MNHEY and SVGAGI.

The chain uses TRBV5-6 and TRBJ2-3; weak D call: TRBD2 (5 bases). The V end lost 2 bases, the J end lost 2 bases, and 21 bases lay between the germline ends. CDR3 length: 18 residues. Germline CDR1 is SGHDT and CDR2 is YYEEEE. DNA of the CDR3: TGTGCCAGCAGCTTAGGTGGAGCTAGCTTCGGTTACACAGATACGCAGTATTTT. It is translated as CASSLGGASFGYTDTQYF.

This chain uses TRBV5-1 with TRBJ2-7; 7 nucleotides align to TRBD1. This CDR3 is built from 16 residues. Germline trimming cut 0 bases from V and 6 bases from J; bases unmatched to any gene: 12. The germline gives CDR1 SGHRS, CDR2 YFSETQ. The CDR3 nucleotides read TGCGCCAGCAGCTTGGCGTTCACAGGGGTGTGGAGCGAGCAGTACTTC. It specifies CASSLAFTGVWSEQYF.

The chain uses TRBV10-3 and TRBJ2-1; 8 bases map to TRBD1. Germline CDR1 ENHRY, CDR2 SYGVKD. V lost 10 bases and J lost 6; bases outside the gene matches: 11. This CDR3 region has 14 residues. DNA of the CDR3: TGTGCCACTTACGATACCAGGGGGCGCAATGAGCAGTTCTTC. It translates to CATYDTRGRNEQFF.

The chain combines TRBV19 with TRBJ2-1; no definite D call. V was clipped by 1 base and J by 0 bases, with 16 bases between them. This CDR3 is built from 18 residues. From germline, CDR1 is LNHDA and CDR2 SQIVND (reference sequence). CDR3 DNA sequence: TGTGCCAGTAGTATAGGGAACTTTGGGCCCAGCTCCTACAATGAGCAGTTCTTC. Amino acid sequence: CASSIGNFGPSSYNEQFF.

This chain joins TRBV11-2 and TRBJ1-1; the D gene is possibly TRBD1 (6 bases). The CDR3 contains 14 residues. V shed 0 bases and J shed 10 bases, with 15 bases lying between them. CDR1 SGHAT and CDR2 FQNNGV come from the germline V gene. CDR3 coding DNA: TGTGCCAGCAGCTTAGATCCCGACTGGGGGCGAGCTTTCTTT. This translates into CASSLDPDWGRAFF.

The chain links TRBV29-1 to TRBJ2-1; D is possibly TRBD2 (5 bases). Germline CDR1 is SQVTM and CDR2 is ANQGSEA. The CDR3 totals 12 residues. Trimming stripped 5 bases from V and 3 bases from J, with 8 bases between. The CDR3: CSVRRDYNEQFF. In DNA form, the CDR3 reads TGCAGCGTTCGCCGGGACTACAATGAGCAGTTCTTC.

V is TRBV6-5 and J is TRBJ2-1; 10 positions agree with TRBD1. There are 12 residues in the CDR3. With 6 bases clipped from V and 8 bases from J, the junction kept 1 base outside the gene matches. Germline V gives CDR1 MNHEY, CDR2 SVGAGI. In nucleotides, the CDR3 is TGTGCCAGCAGCGGGACAGGGGATGAGCAGTTCTTC. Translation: CASSGTGDEQFF.

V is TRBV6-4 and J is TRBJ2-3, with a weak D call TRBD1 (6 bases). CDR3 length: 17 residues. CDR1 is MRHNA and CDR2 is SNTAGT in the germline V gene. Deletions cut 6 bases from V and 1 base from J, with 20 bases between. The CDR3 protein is CASRKVRYRAGTDTQYF. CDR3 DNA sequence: TGTGCCAGCAGAAAGGTCCGGTACAGGGCCGGCACAGATACGCAGTATTTT.